This T cell receptor beta chain appears in the sequencing data of a study of T cells after yellow fever vaccination. Whole-study findings and limits: Post-booster repertoires again held most primary-vaccination clones (about 96% CD4, roughly 88% CD8). The presence of abundant clonotypes contaminating from the bulk population was possible in FACS-sorted repertoires.

This CDR3 spans 13 amino acids. Trimming took 5 bases from V and 7 from J, leaving 14 bases between them. CDR1 LGHNT and CDR2 FRNRAP come from the germline V gene. Regarding this clonotype: Its antigen is not known.

MiXCR, applied by TCRdb to the 5' RACE reads, yields one record per CDR3 protein. Of about 350,000 distinct CDR3 sequences detected, around an eighth appear once; the ten largest clones hold 2.5% to 4%. Sequencing used CD4+ T cells sorted from PBMCs, obtained 15 days after the yellow fever booster vaccination. The TCR sequence derives from a man younger than 30 who received the YFV17D yellow fever vaccine. This chain links TRBV12-5 with TRBJ2-5; unclear D gene. Written as DNA, the CDR3 is TGTGCTAGTGGTGATCTAAGGCTTGGGACCCAGTACTTC. It translates to CASGDLRLGTQYF. Looking up the rest from reference TRBV12-5 and TRBJ2-5 gives the full variable domain: DARVTQTPRHKVTEMGQEVTMRCQPILGHNTVFWYRQTMMQGLELLAYFRNRAPLDDSGMPKDRFSAEMPDATLATLKIQPSEPRDSAVYFCASGDLRLGTQYFGPGTRLLVL.